The source of this T cell receptor beta chain is a study of T cell responses to AZD1222 COVID-19 vaccine. As for the study in general: Second-dose recipients at about 4 or about 12 weeks were treated as one pooled group.

As concerns this clone: The antigen is unknown.

Sequencing used immunoSEQ multiplex PCR; TCRdb keeps in-frame clones, though not all of them. The repertoire includes 68,000 or so clones, over 60% of them detected once, and roughly an eighth sits in the top ten. Study-level points and caveats: The study found Spike-specific TCR breadth and depth rose after two AZD1222 doses. Just a handful of AZD1222 recipients tested seropositive at baseline. After the peak T cell response, and only then, were repertoires sampled.

V was pared by 1 base and J by 1 base, with 2 bases of the junction left unmatched. The CDR3 has 16 amino acids. The germline gives CDR1 SGHVS, CDR2 FNYEAQ. The sequencing here drew on peripheral blood, taken on day 0 of AZD1222 vaccination. The sequence came from an adult in good health. The chain is built from TRBV7-6 and TRBJ2-7; 12 nucleotides match TRBD1. The CDR3 DNA sequence: TGTGCCAGCAGCTTAGGGGGACAGGGGGCTTCCTACGAGCAGTACTTC. Its protein is CASSLGGQGASYEQYF.